Following are 26 T cell receptor beta chains from one sample sequenced in a study of liver allograft versus peripheral blood T cells (dated by TCRdb to between 2020 and 2021). A note on the overall study: T cell receptor repertoires present within transplanted livers were compared with repertoires in the peripheral blood of liver transplant recipients.

The instrument given in TCRdb is Illumina MiSeq. TCRdb itself trimmed the public reads at Q25 with fastp, ran MiXCR and retained productive beta chains. Each entry is one CDR3 protein sequence, shown with its most common DNA and genes. The sample has over 7,500 distinct CDR3 sequences on record, about a fifth of them singletons. Jointly, the top ten make up around 5% of the sample. The source is a human patient who had a liver transplant. Where a transplant has occurred, the graft donor may have supplied some of the T cells.

By frequency in the sample, this clonotype is medium-sized. CDR3 coding DNA: TGTGCCAGCAGCCACCAAAGGACAGGGTCGGCCACTGAAGCTTTCTTT. It is translated as CASSHQRTGSATEAFF. The chain recombines TRBV6-6 with TRBJ1-1; 8 nucleotides line up with TRBD1. The CDR3 is 16 residues long. From germline, CDR1 is MNHNY and CDR2 SVGAGI (reference sequence). Unmatched junction bases numbered 13, after V lost 6 bases and J lost 4 bases.

The J gene is TRBJ2-7, the V gene TRBV12-5; tentatively, D is TRBD1 (5 bases). The CDR3 is 16 residues long. V was clipped by 0 bases and J by 0 bases, with 12 bases between them. Germline values: CDR1 LGHNT, CDR2 FRNRAP. CDR3 protein: CASGLVLGRDSYEQYF. The CDR3 nucleotides read TGTGCTAGTGGTTTGGTACTGGGCAGGGACTCCTACGAGCAGTACTTC.

CDR3 DNA sequence: TGCAGTGCTAGAGATCCCTTAAATAATGATTATGAAAAACTGTTTTTT. Amino acid sequence: CSARDPLNNDYEKLFF. The chain couples TRBV20-1 to TRBJ1-4, with D unclear. V was trimmed by 0 bases and J by 6 bases, leaving 17 bases between them. CDR3 length: 16 residues. Germline CDR1 DFQATT, CDR2 SNEGSKA (reference sequence).

This clonotype was seen only a few times. The chain uses TRBV6-5 and TRBJ2-7; D is possibly TRBD2 (6 bases). From germline, CDR1 is MNHEY and CDR2 SVGAGI. CDR3 length equals 15 residues. V lost 0 bases, J lost 3 bases, and 12 bases lay in between. The CDR3 loop is CASSYSPQGGYEQYF. The CDR3, as DNA: TGTGCCAGCAGTTACTCGCCTCAGGGAGGCTACGAGCAGTACTTC.

This clonotype has a handful of counts. The chain recombines TRBV5-4 with TRBJ2-7, with 12 nucleotides matching TRBD2. This CDR3 is 15 amino acids long. Germline V gives CDR1 SGHNT, CDR2 YYREEE (reference sequence). The V gene end was trimmed by 3 bases and the J gene end by 4 bases; junction bases not matched to a gene: 5. CDR3 nucleotides: TGTGCCAGCAGCTCACCACTAGCGGGGGGATACGAGCAGTACTTC. Translating gives CASSSPLAGGYEQYF.

This sequence joins TRBV9 and TRBJ1-2, with D tentatively TRBD1 (6 bases). The length of the CDR3 is 15 residues. Per the germline V gene, CDR1 is SGDLS and CDR2 is YYNGEE. The V gene lost 0 bases and the J gene lost 5 bases, with 14 bases spanning the gap. For the CDR3, the DNA is TGTGCCAGCAGCGTAGGTCTGGGGGCGCAGTATGGCTACACCTTC. This encodes CASSVGLGAQYGYTF.

This clonotype has just a few counts. The rearrangement uses TRBV30 and TRBJ2-2, with 7 bases fitting TRBD2. There are 12 residues in the CDR3. Germline values: CDR1 GTSNPN, CDR2 SVGIG (reference sequence). With V trimmed by 3 bases and J by 6 bases, 1 base remained unmatched. CDR3 coding DNA: TGTGCCTGGAGGGGGGGGGCCGGGGAGCTGTTTTTT. Its protein is CAWRGGAGELFF.

This clonotype was seen ten or more times. The chain carries TRBV6-5 and TRBJ1-2, with unresolved D. CDR3 length equals 12 residues. V was clipped by 6 bases and J by 4 bases, with 9 bases between them. The germline CDR1 and CDR2 sequences are MNHEY and SVGAGI. The CDR3 nucleotides are TGTGCCAGCAGCCGGGATTCCTATGGCTACACCTTC. Its protein is CASSRDSYGYTF.

This clonotype is medium-sized. The CDR3, as DNA: TGTGCCAGCAGTTACTCGGGGGCTCCGGGGGCGGGAGATACGCAGTATTTT. This translates into CASSYSGAPGAGDTQYF. The chain uses TRBV6-5 and TRBJ2-3, with D perhaps being TRBD1 or TRBD2 (6 bases each). V was trimmed by 0 bases and J by 5 bases, leaving 18 bases between them. The CDR3 contains 17 residues. CDR1 and CDR2 (germline): MNHEY, SVGAGI.

This rearrangement joins TRBV20-1 to TRBJ2-7; tentative D call: TRBD2 (6 bases). CDR1 and CDR2 (germline): DFQATT, SNEGSKA (reference sequence). CDR3 length: 14 residues. V was cut by 6 bases and J by 0 bases, with 15 bases left in between. CDR3 in amino acids: CSAIPGLSSYEQYF. The CDR3 nucleotides are TGCAGTGCGATTCCGGGACTCAGCTCCTACGAGCAGTACTTC.

The CDR3 sequence: CASTSGQGKSNQPQHF. The CDR3 nucleotides are TGTGCCAGCACTTCTGGACAGGGGAAAAGCAATCAGCCCCAGCATTTT. The chain uses TRBV6-2 or TRBV6-3 and TRBJ1-5; 9 bases are shared with TRBD1. CDR3 length: 16 residues. The V segment lost 7 bases and the J segment 1 base; nucleotides outside the gene matches: 8. CDR1 is MNHEY, CDR2 SVGEGT, per germline.

In this sample, this clonotype is medium-sized. The chain combines TRBV19 with TRBJ1-1; 8 bases map to TRBD1. The CDR3 is 17 amino acids. The junction had 10 bases not matched to a gene; V was cut back by 4 bases and J by 0 bases. The germline V gene has CDR1 LNHDA and CDR2 SQIVND (reference sequence). DNA of the CDR3: TGTGCCAGTAGTACCCACACAGGGGGACCCTTGAACACTGAAGCTTTCTTT. This translates into CASSTHTGGPLNTEAFF. Full variable domain (rest looked up from reference TRBV19 and TRBJ1-1): DGGITQSPKYLFRKEGQNVTLSCEQNLNHDAMYWYRQDPGQGLRLIYYSQIVNDFQKGDIAEGYSVSREKKESFPLTVTSAQKNPTAFYLCASSTHTGGPLNTEAFFGQGTRLTVV.

This clonotype was seen only a few times. The chain joins TRBV29-1 to TRBJ1-2; 8 bases are shared with TRBD1. Germline assignment: CDR1 SQVTM and CDR2 ANQGSEA. Trimming removed 7 bases from V and 4 bases from J; junction bases left unmatched: 5. The CDR3 length is 12 residues. DNA of the CDR3: TGCAGCGCGGACAGGGTGGGCTATGGCTACACCTTC. This gives the protein CSADRVGYGYTF.

This chain uses TRBV19 with TRBJ1-5; D may be TRBD1 (5 bases). Germline V lookup: CDR1 LNHDA, CDR2 SQIVND (reference sequence). The CDR3 runs 12 residues. Trimming stripped 8 bases from V and 4 bases from J, with 9 bases between. In nucleotides, the CDR3 is TGTGCCAGTGAGGGACGAAATCAGCCCCAGCATTTT. Translation: CASEGRNQPQHF.

This clonotype is medium-sized in the sample. The CDR3 region has the DNA TGTGCCAGTAGTCCCCAACGGACCGTCATGGAGACCCAGTACTTC. Translating gives CASSPQRTVMETQYF. The chain combines TRBV19 with TRBJ2-5; the D is unclear. Trimming took 5 bases from V and 5 from J, leaving 18 bases between them. The V gene's germline CDR1 is LNHDA and CDR2 SQIVND (reference sequence). CDR3 size: 15 residues.

J is TRBJ2-3 and V is TRBV28, with unresolved D. Trimming cost V 6 bases and J 3 bases, with 7 bases left between them. This CDR3 comprises 12 residues. Germline V lookup: CDR1 MDHEN, CDR2 SYDVKM. As DNA, the CDR3 is TGTGCCAGCAGCCCCGGAACAGATACGCAGTATTTT. The encoded protein is CASSPGTDTQYF.

The sample holds many counts of this clonotype. V gene TRBV28 combines with J gene TRBJ1-1; TRBD1 aligns across 7 bases. Looked up from germline, CDR1 is MDHEN and CDR2 is SYDVKM. CDR3 length equals 15 residues. Trimming cost V 9 bases and J 0 bases; bases outside gene matches: 10. In DNA form, the CDR3 reads TGTGCCAGTATCCAGGGGGGTAACATGAACACTGAAGCTTTCTTT. Translating it yields CASIQGGNMNTEAFF.

By share, this clonotype ranks as medium-sized. The chain employs TRBV6-5 and TRBJ1-1, with D possibly being TRBD1 (5 bases). Trimming cost V 0 bases and J 4 bases, with 15 bases left between them. Per the germline V gene, CDR1 is MNHEY and CDR2 is SVGAGI. The CDR3 is made up of 16 amino acids. CDR3 region: CASSYSITPGGTEAFF. The CDR3 nucleotides read TGTGCCAGCAGTTACTCGATAACCCCTGGGGGCACTGAAGCTTTCTTT.

This clonotype is deemed medium-sized. The rearrangement uses TRBV15 and TRBJ2-3; TRBD1 matches at 7 bases. CDR1 and CDR2 from the germline V gene are LNHNV and YYDKDF (reference sequence). V dropped 1 base and J dropped 2; count of bases not matched to a gene: 6. The CDR3 has 16 amino acids. For the CDR3, the DNA is TGTGCCACCAGCAGAGCCGAGGACAGGTCCACAGATACGCAGTATTTT. Encoded protein: CATSRAEDRSTDTQYF.

The chain links TRBV6-5 to TRBJ2-2, with 10 bases aligning to TRBD1. The CDR3 is 14 amino acids. Germline CDR1 MNHEY, CDR2 SVGAGI. Trimming at V came to 6 bases and at J to 4 bases, leaving 2 bases not matched to a gene. CDR3 sequence: CASSRQGATGELFF. CDR3 DNA sequence: TGTGCCAGCAGCCGACAGGGGGCCACCGGGGAGCTGTTTTTT.

The V and J genes are TRBV12-3 or TRBV12-4 and TRBJ2-7; the match to TRBD1 covers 7 bases. Trimming at V came to 6 bases and at J to 2 bases, leaving 1 base not matched to a gene. This CDR3 contains 12 residues. The CDR3 loop is CASSDRAYEQYF. DNA for the CDR3: TGTGCCAGCAGCGACAGGGCCTACGAGCAGTACTTC.

The chain links TRBV6-6 to TRBJ2-7; 7 positions agree with TRBD1. The CDR3 is 14 amino acids. The V gene's germline CDR1 is MNHNY and CDR2 SVGAGI (reference sequence). Losses at the gene ends were 2 bases for V and 0 bases for J; bases not matched to a gene: 1. The CDR3 DNA follows: TGTGCCAGCAGTTACGGGGACAGCTCCTACGAGCAGTACTTC. It specifies CASSYGDSSYEQYF.

The chain joins TRBV30 to TRBJ1-6; 8 bases are shared with TRBD1. The germline CDR1 and CDR2 sequences are GTSNPN and SVGIG (reference sequence). The CDR3 contains 15 residues. The junction had 6 bases not matched to a gene; V was cut back by 2 bases and J by 6 bases. The CDR3 DNA follows: TGTGCCTGGAGTCCCCCCGACAGGGGTAATTCACCCCTCCACTTT. It yields the protein CAWSPPDRGNSPLHF.

By its share, this clonotype is medium-sized (0.01 to 0.1%). The V gene is TRBV18, the J gene TRBJ1-2, with D uncertain. Germline V gives CDR1 KGHSH, CDR2 LQKENI. The CDR3 sequence is 15 residues long. Deletions cut 3 bases from V and 6 bases from J, with 17 bases between. The CDR3 spells CASSPSIDPGDGYTF. CDR3 in DNA: TGTGCCAGCTCACCTTCGATAGATCCCGGAGATGGCTACACCTTC.

This clonotype qualifies as medium-sized. The rearrangement joins TRBV18 to TRBJ2-1; TRBD1 agrees at 8 bases. The J segment lost 4 bases and the V segment lost 3 bases, leaving 11 bases of the junction unmatched. Germline CDR1 is KGHSH and CDR2 is LQKENI. There are 17 residues in the CDR3. CDR3 loop: CASSPSRQGRIYNEQFF. DNA of the CDR3: TGTGCCAGCTCACCGTCCCGACAGGGGAGAATTTACAATGAGCAGTTCTTC.

In its sample, this clonotype was seen many times. V is TRBV6-1 and J is TRBJ1-5; D is uncertain. The germline V gene encodes CDR1 MNHNS and CDR2 SASEGT. CDR3 size: 17 residues. V shed 2 bases and J shed 4 bases, with 18 bases lying between them. CDR3 in amino acids: CASSEFQAGLWNQPQHF. The CDR3 DNA is TGTGCCAGCAGTGAATTCCAGGCGGGATTGTGGAATCAGCCCCAGCATTTT.